This TCR beta chain was identified in a study of tumor-infiltrating lymphocytes in glioblastoma multiforme. Points from the study as a whole: Functional subtype sorting of these T cells was not performed. The TCR and somatic mutation analysis included just one glioblastoma patient.

TCRB libraries came from RNA via three nested multiplex PCR rounds. No unique molecular identifiers were described for these TCRB libraries. Each CDR3 protein gets one entry after TCRdb re-called the multiplex PCR reads with MiXCR. Altogether around 15,000 distinct CDR3 sequences are present, more than 65% being singletons, with the ten largest covering about 50%. As regards this clonotype: No antigen is known for it.

This sequence was found in a male donor with glioblastoma. Sequencing input: brain tumor tissue.

The CDR3 reads CSASTFGSTAEQYF. The CDR3 DNA reads TGCAGTGCTAGCACATTCGGGAGTACGGCCGAGCAGTACTTC. The rearrangement links TRBV20-1 to TRBJ2-7; D might be TRBD2 (6 bases). The CDR3 loop spans 14 amino acids. The V end was cut by 3 bases, the J end by 6 bases, with 18 bases between. From germline, CDR1 is DFQATT and CDR2 SNEGSKA (reference sequence).